Following are 10 T cell receptor beta chains from one sample sequenced in a study of glioma-infiltrating T cells (TCRdb year 2016). These reads were obtained on an Illumina MiSeq. TCR alpha and beta CDR3 regions were amplified with the iRepertoire nested amplicon-rescue multiplex PCR (arm-PCR) platform from RNA. TCRdb cleaned the public reads at Q25 with fastp, built clones with MiXCR and kept in-frame beta chains. Records with the same CDR3 protein are collapsed into one entry carrying the most frequent genes and DNA. The sample records more than 350,000 distinct CDR3 sequences, roughly two fifths of which are singletons. Together, the top ten hold around 11% of the sample. Material: glioma tissue, nonneoplastic brain tissue, or PBMCs (not recorded which). All receptors derive from a human donor with low-grade glioma or glioblastoma, undergoing nonglioma brain surgery, or in good health (not recorded which).

This clonotype was detected a few times. The gene calls are TRBV6-6 and TRBJ1-4, with D possibly being TRBD1 (6 bases). The germline gives CDR1 MNHNY, CDR2 SVGAGI (reference sequence). V was cut by 4 bases and J by 3 bases, with 18 bases left in between. This CDR3 is built from 17 residues. The CDR3 nucleotides read TGTGCCAGCAGTTCCCGCCTTAGACGACAGGCTAATGAAAAACTGTTTTTT. Protein sequence: CASSSRLRRQANEKLFF.

The CDR3 DNA reads TGTGCTACCGCGGGGACTGAAGCTTTCTTT. Translation gives CATAGTEAFF. The chain links TRBV6-5 to TRBJ1-1; no firm D call. CDR3 size: 10 residues. Germline CDR1 is MNHEY and CDR2 is SVGAGI.

V gene TRBV5-6 combines with J gene TRBJ2-7, with D hard to call. The CDR3 loop spans 11 amino acids. Germline-derived CDR1 and CDR2 are SGHDT and YYEEEE. Trimming took off 5 bases at V and 6 bases at J, with 9 bases between the two ends. CDR3 sequence reads: CASSRKIEQYF. CDR3 nucleotides: TGTGCCAGCAGTCGTAAAATCGAGCAGTACTTC.

The genes are TRBV12-3 or TRBV12-4 and TRBJ2-1, with 7 bases lining up with TRBD2. The CDR3 spans 15 residues. V shed 5 bases and J 0 bases; nucleotides not matched to a gene: 4. DNA for the CDR3: TGTGCCAGCAGTAGCGGGATTAGCTCCTACAATGAGCAGTTCTTC. Its translation: CASSSGISSYNEQFF.

This clonotype was detected many times. At one end the junction does not follow the germline gene, possibly because of a read error. The chain links TRBV20-1 to TRBJ1-6; D may be TRBD1 (6 bases). In germline, CDR1 is DFQATT, CDR2 SNEGSKA (reference sequence). This CDR3 is built from 17 residues. The CDR3: CSAGDIYVVSDNSPLHF. CDR3 DNA sequence: TGCAGTGCCGGGGACATTTACGTGGTCTCCGATAATTCACCCCTCCACTTT.

Details on this clonotype: This may stem from a read error, because a much larger clone lies one nucleotide away. The chain carries TRBV20-1 and TRBJ1-1; D call uncertain. There are 12 residues in the CDR3. Germline-derived CDR1 and CDR2 are DFQATT and SNEGSKA (reference sequence). CDR3 region: CSTRPGNTEAFF. For the CDR3, the DNA is TGCAGTACTAGACCTGGGAACACTGAAGCTTTCTTT.

Here the CDR3 DNA reads TGTGCCAGCTCACCACAAAGACTCTGGCAGTTCTTC. Translated: CASSPQRLWQFF. The rearrangement links TRBV18 to TRBJ2-1; D gene uncertain. The germline V gene encodes CDR1 KGHSH and CDR2 LQKENI. V dropped 1 base and J dropped 12 bases, with 10 bases sitting between them. The CDR3 contains 12 residues.

This clonotype was found many times. The chain recombines TRBV20-1 with TRBJ2-7; TRBD2 might be the D (5 bases). Per the germline V gene, CDR1 is DFQATT and CDR2 is SNEGSKA (reference sequence). The CDR3 is made up of 14 amino acids. V gave up 0 bases and J gave up 1 base, with 10 bases separating them. In DNA, the CDR3 is TGCAGTGCTAGAGATCCACGGGGTTCCTACGAGCAGTACTTC. The encoded protein is CSARDPRGSYEQYF.

The chain combines TRBV24-1 with TRBJ2-3; the D gene is possibly TRBD1 (6 bases). Trimming pared 2 bases from V and 0 bases from J, leaving 14 bases between. The length of the CDR3 is 17 residues. Germline values: CDR1 KGHDR, CDR2 SFDVKD. CDR3 residues: CATSDSSLGASTDTQYF. CDR3 DNA: TGTGCCACCAGTGATTCTTCCCTGGGGGCTAGCACAGATACGCAGTATTTT.

This clonotype was recorded a few times. The chain carries TRBV7-9 and TRBJ1-1, with D unresolved. V was cut by 7 bases and J by 1 base, with 10 bases left in between. The germline V gene has CDR1 SEHNR and CDR2 FQNEAQ (reference sequence). CDR3 length: 13 residues. The CDR3 DNA reads as TGTGCCAGCAAGCCCCCCCAGAACACTGAAGCTTTCTTT. This gives the protein CASKPPQNTEAFF.